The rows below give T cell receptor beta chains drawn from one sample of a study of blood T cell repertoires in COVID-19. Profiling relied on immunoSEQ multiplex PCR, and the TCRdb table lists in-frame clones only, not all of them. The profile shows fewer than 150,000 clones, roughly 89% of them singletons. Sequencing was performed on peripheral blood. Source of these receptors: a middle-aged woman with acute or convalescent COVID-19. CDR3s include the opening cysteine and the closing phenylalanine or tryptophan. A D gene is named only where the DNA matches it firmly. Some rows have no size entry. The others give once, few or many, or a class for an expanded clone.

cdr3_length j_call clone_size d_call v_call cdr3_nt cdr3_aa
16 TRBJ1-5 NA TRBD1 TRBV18 TGTGCCAGCTCACCACGAGAAGGACAGGGGGACCAGCCCCAGCATTTT CASSPREGQGDQPQHF
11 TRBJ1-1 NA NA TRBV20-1 TGCAGTGCTTTAAGGGAGTTCATGACTTTCTTT CSALREFMTFF
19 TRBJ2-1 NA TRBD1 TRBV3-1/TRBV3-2 TGTGCCAGCAGTCAGCTCAGGACAGGCTTAACAAGCTCCTACAATGAGCAGTTCTTC CASSQLRTGLTSSYNEQFF
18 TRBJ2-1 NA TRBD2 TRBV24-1 TGTGCCACCAGTGACTCCGGGAGGGGCGAGAGCTCCTACAATGAGCAGTTCTTC CATSDSGRGESSYNEQFF
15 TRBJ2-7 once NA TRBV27 TGTGCCAGCAGTTTTGGAGGTTTTTCGGGTTACGAGCAGTACTTC CASSFGGFSGYEQYF
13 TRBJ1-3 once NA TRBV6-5 TGTGCCAGCAACCCTATCTCTGGAAACACCATATATTTT CASNPISGNTIYF
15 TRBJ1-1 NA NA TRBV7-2 TGTGCCAGCAGCTTAGGTGGGACTTGGAACACTGAAGCTTTCTTT CASSLGGTWNTEAFF
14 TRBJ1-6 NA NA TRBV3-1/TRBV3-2 TGTGCCAGCAGCCTAGCTCAGGGAAATTCACCCCTCCACTTT CASSLAQGNSPLHF
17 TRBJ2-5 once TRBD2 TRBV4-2 TGTGCCAGCAGCCAAGACCCGAAGACTAGCGGGAGCGAGACCCAGTACTTC CASSQDPKTSGSETQYF
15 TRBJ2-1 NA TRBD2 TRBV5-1 TGCGCCAGCAGCGCCGGACTAGCGGGGTACAATGAGCAGTTCTTC CASSAGLAGYNEQFF
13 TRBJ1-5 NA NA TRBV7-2 TGTGCCAGCAGCTTAGTCGGGGATCAGCCCCAGCATTTT CASSLVGDQPQHF
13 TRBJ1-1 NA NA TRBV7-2 TGTGCCAGCAGCAAGGAGGTATGGACTGAAGCTTTCTTT CASSKEVWTEAFF
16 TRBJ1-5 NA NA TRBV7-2 TGTGCCAGCAGCCCCCGGGCAGGGCGTACAATCAAGCCCCAGCATTTT CASSPRAGRTIKPQHF
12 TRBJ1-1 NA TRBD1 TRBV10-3 TGTGCCATCAGCTCCGGGACAGGAGGCGCTTTCTTT CAISSGTGGAFF
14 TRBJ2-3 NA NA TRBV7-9 TGTGCCAGCTGCCGCGGACAGAAGACAGATACGCAGTATTTT CASCRGQKTDTQYF
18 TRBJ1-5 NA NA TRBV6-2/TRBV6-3 TGTGCCAGCAGTTACTCATTTCTCGGGGGAGAGAGCAATCAGCCCCAGCATTTT CASSYSFLGGESNQPQHF
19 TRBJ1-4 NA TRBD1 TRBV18 TGTGCCAGCTCACAACATACACCGGGACAGGGGACAGCTAATGAAAAACTGTTTTTT CASSQHTPGQGTANEKLFF
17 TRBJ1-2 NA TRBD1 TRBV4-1 TGCGCCAGCAGCCAAGGGGCTTGGACAGGGGGTGCGGGAGGCTACACCTTC CASSQGAWTGGAGGYTF
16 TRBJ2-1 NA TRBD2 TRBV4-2 TGTGCCAGCAGCCAACTAAGCGGGAGGGACTACAATGAGCAGTTCTTC CASSQLSGRDYNEQFF
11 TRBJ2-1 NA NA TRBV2 TGTGCCAGCAGTCTTGACAATGAGCAGTTCTTC CASSLDNEQFF
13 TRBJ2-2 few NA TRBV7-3 TGTGCCAGCAGCCTCTACGCACCCGGGGAGCTGTTTTTT CASSLYAPGELFF
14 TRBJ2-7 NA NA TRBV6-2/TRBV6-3 TGTGCCAGCAGTTACTCGATGGGGGCAAACGAGCAGTACTTC CASSYSMGANEQYF
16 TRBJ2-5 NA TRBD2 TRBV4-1 TGCGCCAGCAGCCAACTGGGACTAGCGGGGAGAGAGACCCAGTACTTC CASSQLGLAGRETQYF
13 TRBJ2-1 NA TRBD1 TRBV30 TGTGCCTCGGCTTGGGACAGGGGAGATGAGCAGTTCTTC CASAWDRGDEQFF
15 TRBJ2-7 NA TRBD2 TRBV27 TGTGCCAGCAGTTTAAGGACTAGCGGCTCCTACGAGCAGTACTTC CASSLRTSGSYEQYF
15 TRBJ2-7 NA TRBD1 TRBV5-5 TGTGCCAGCAGCCCCGCGGTGAGACAGGGAACCGAGCAGTACTTC CASSPAVRQGTEQYF
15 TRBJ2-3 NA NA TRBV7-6 TGTGCCAGCAGCTTAGGAGGAGGGGGCACAGATACGCAGTATTTT CASSLGGGGTDTQYF
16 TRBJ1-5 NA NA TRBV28 TGTGCCAGCAGTTTGATGGAGGGATTAAGCAATCAGCCCCAGCATTTT CASSLMEGLSNQPQHF
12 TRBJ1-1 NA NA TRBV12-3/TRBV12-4 TGTGCCAGCAGTACTGTCGGCACTGAAGCTTTCTTT CASSTVGTEAFF
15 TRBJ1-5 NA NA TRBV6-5 TGTGCCAGCAGTCGGGTACAGGGTAGCAATCAGCCCCAGCATTTT CASSRVQGSNQPQHF
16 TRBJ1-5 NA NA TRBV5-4 TGTGCCAGCAGCTTGGATTTGGCAGGGGGCAATCAGCCCCAGCATTTT CASSLDLAGGNQPQHF